One sample yielded the 24 T cell receptor beta chains listed below, sequenced in a study of cytomegalovirus exposure and HLA in healthy donors. Data came from immunoSEQ multiplex PCR; TCRdb stores just in-frame clones and leaves some out. The sample includes about 190,000 clones, around four fifths of them seen just once. Material: PBMCs. All receptors derive from a man between 18 and 29 years old in good health and CMV-seropositive.

This sequence joins TRBV19 and TRBJ1-2; D is ambiguous. This CDR3 has 13 amino acids. V lost 5 bases, J lost 3 bases, and 10 bases lay in between. CDR1 is LNHDA, CDR2 SQIVND, per germline (reference sequence). CDR3 bases: TGTGCCAGTAGTCGGGTCGGGGACTATGGCTACACCTTC. Amino acid sequence: CASSRVGDYGYTF.

This clone has a single count. The chain combines TRBV7-8 with TRBJ2-7, with a possible D match to TRBD2 (6 bases). CDR3 length: 16 residues. Trimming stripped 1 base from V and 3 bases from J, with 16 bases between. Germline V gene data show CDR1 as SGHVS and CDR2 as FQNEAQ. The CDR3 is CASSLGPGGSGYEQYF. The CDR3 nucleotides are TGTGCCAGCAGCTTAGGGCCTGGGGGGTCGGGCTACGAGCAGTACTTC.

The chain employs TRBV7-2 and TRBJ1-5, with D maybe TRBD1 (6 bases). The germline gives CDR1 SGHTA, CDR2 FQGNSA. Deletions cut 4 bases from V and 7 bases from J, with 14 bases between. The CDR3 is 14 residues long. CDR3 DNA sequence: TGTGCCAGCAGCTCAATTGGGGGGGGCCAGCCCCAGCATTTT. Translation gives CASSSIGGGQPQHF.

The V and J genes are TRBV5-6 and TRBJ2-1, with D possibly TRBD2 on 6 matching bases. Germline assignment: CDR1 SGHDT and CDR2 YYEEEE. The CDR3 sequence is 11 residues long. The V gene lost 4 bases and the J gene lost 9 bases, with 8 bases spanning the gap. As DNA, the CDR3 is TGTGCCAGCAGCCGGGGGAGTGAGCAGTTCTTC. Residues: CASSRGSEQFF.

The chain carries TRBV4-1 and TRBJ2-1; weak D call: TRBD2 (6 bases). CDR1 and CDR2 from the germline V gene are MGHRA and YSYEKL. CDR3 length: 20 amino acids. V dropped 2 bases and J dropped 1 base, with 24 bases sitting between them. The CDR3 DNA follows: TGCGCCAGCAGCCAAATCGGGAAGGGATTTGGAGGGAGGTCCTACAATGAGCAGTTCTTC. Translation: CASSQIGKGFGGRSYNEQFF.

The chain employs TRBV29-1 and TRBJ1-3; TRBD1 might be the D (6 bases). Deletions cut 6 bases from V and 2 bases from J, with 14 bases between. Germline assignment: CDR1 SQVTM and CDR2 ANQGSEA. The CDR3 consists of 14 residues. The CDR3 coding sequence is TGCAGCGTGGGGGGGGGCCGCACTGGAAACACCATATATTTT. It translates to CSVGGGRTGNTIYF.

Here the CDR3 reads CASSSDRGKAGELFF. CDR3 coding DNA: TGTGCCAGCAGTTCGGACAGGGGGAAGGCCGGGGAGCTGTTTTTT. V usage is TRBV25-1 and J usage is TRBJ2-2, with 10 bases that match TRBD1. V trimming: 5 bases; J trimming: 6 bases; junction bases outside the gene matches: 6. Germline lookup yields CDR1 MGHDK and CDR2 SYGVNS. The CDR3 has 15 amino acids.

The V gene is TRBV18, the J gene TRBJ2-1; D is ambiguous. This CDR3 is built from 16 residues. The germline gives CDR1 KGHSH, CDR2 LQKENI. Trimming took 2 bases from V and 4 from J, leaving 15 bases between them. The CDR3, as DNA: TGTGCCAGCTCACCAATGGCAGTTAGCCCTTACAATGAGCAGTTCTTC. Encoded protein: CASSPMAVSPYNEQFF.

This chain uses TRBV27 with TRBJ1-2; a weak D match, TRBD1 (6 bases). Germline V lookup: CDR1 MNHEY, CDR2 SMNVEV (reference sequence). CDR3 length: 13 residues. The ends were cut back, 0 bases at V and 4 bases at J, with 6 bases in the middle. The CDR3 nucleotides are TGTGCCAGCAGTTTATCACAGGGCTATGGCTACACCTTC. This codes for CASSLSQGYGYTF.

This clone has just a few counts. V and J are TRBV28 and TRBJ1-5; 9 nucleotides match TRBD1. CDR1 and CDR2 from the germline V gene are MDHEN and SYDVKM. After removal of 2 bases from V and 6 bases from J, the junction contained 8 bases not matched to a gene. This CDR3 region has 16 residues. The CDR3 DNA reads as TGTGCCAGCAGTTTACAGGGACAGGGATGGGGTCAGCCCCAGCATTTT. It specifies CASSLQGQGWGQPQHF. Using reference TRBV28 and TRBJ1-5 for the parts outside the CDR3, the full variable domain is DVKVTQSSRYLVKRTGEKVFLECVQDMDHENMFWYRQDPGLGLRLIYFSYDVKMKEKGDIPEGYSVSREKKERFSLILESASTNQTSMYLCASSLQGQGWGQPQHFGDGTRLSIL.

Only one count was recorded for this clone. V usage is TRBV7-8 and J usage is TRBJ2-5, with 8 bases that match TRBD2. Germline V gives CDR1 SGHVS, CDR2 FQNEAQ. The CDR3 length is 14 residues. The ends lost 5 bases at V and 3 bases at J; junction bases unmatched: 5. The CDR3 bases are TGTGCCAGCAGCATCACTAGCGGAGAAGAGACCCAGTACTTC. This sequence encodes CASSITSGEETQYF.

The chain has TRBV14 and TRBJ2-7, with 7 bases matching TRBD2. V was pared by 1 base and J by 2 bases, with 11 bases of the junction left unmatched. Germline lookup yields CDR1 SGHDN and CDR2 FVKESK. The CDR3 contains 17 residues. The CDR3 sequence: CASSQAGIRGDAYEQYF. The CDR3 region has the DNA TGTGCCAGCAGCCAAGCTGGAATTCGGGGGGATGCCTACGAGCAGTACTTC.

In its sample, this clone was seen once. V is TRBV19 and J is TRBJ2-7; D uncertain. Germline CDR1 is LNHDA and CDR2 is SQIVND (reference sequence). V gave up 5 bases and J gave up 0 bases, with 8 bases separating them. The CDR3 runs 13 residues. The CDR3 region is CASSPDTSYEQYF. CDR3 bases: TGTGCCAGTAGTCCCGACACCTCCTACGAGCAGTACTTC.

The chain links TRBV6-5 to TRBJ2-7; weak D call: TRBD1 (6 bases). The CDR3 is made up of 14 amino acids. Trimming stripped 6 bases from V and 3 bases from J, with 15 bases between. Germline-derived CDR1 and CDR2 are MNHEY and SVGAGI. CDR3 DNA: TGTGCCAGCAGAAAACAGGGACCCCGCTACGAGCAGTACTTC. Translation gives CASRKQGPRYEQYF.

The V gene is TRBV4-2, the J gene TRBJ2-6; 7 bases match TRBD1. The junction had 8 bases not matched to a gene; V was cut back by 0 bases and J by 0 bases. Looked up from germline, CDR1 is LGHNA and CDR2 is YNFKEQ. The CDR3 consists of 19 residues. In DNA, the CDR3 is TGTGCCAGCAGCCAAGATGGTCAGGGGGACCACTCTGGGGCCAACGTCCTGACTTTC. This sequence encodes CASSQDGQGDHSGANVLTF.

The chain combines TRBV6-5 with TRBJ2-7; no reliable D call. CDR1 MNHEY and CDR2 SVGAGI come from the germline V gene. This CDR3 spans 11 amino acids. V was pared by 4 bases and J by 3 bases, with 4 bases between. Here the CDR3 DNA reads TGTGCCAGCAGTTCCCTCTACGAGCAGTACTTC. Its translation: CASSSLYEQYF.

CDR3 nucleotides: TGTGCCAGCAGCTCCCGAAGTGAGGGAACCTACAATGAGCAGTTCTTC. This encodes CASSSRSEGTYNEQFF. The V gene is TRBV13, the J gene TRBJ2-1, with D perhaps matching TRBD2 (5 bases). The CDR3 is made up of 16 amino acids. Trimming shortened V by 4 bases and J by 2 bases, and 15 bases separated the two germline ends. Germline-derived CDR1 and CDR2 are PRHDT and FYEKMQ (reference sequence). Full variable domain (missing parts from reference TRBV13 and TRBJ2-1): AAGVIQSPRHLIKEKRETATLKCYPIPRHDTVYWYQQGPGQDPQFLISFYEKMQSDKGSIPDRFSAQQFSDYHSELNMSSLELGDSALYFCASSSRSEGTYNEQFFGPGTRLTVL.

The chain carries TRBV4-3 and TRBJ1-3, with a weak D call TRBD1 (6 bases). CDR1 and CDR2 from the germline V gene are LGHNA and YSLEER. The CDR3 is 16 residues long. The ends were cut back, 0 bases at V and 2 bases at J, with 11 bases in the middle. The CDR3 loop is CASSQDAAGAGNTIYF. The DNA for the CDR3 is TGCGCCAGCAGCCAAGATGCGGCAGGGGCTGGAAACACCATATATTTT.

The gene calls are TRBV18 and TRBJ2-7; D unresolved. The CDR3 covers 15 residues. Per germline, CDR1 KGHSH and CDR2 LQKENI. Trimming removed 4 bases at V and 2 bases at J, with 15 bases between. The CDR3 sequence is CASSRSTGWAYEQYF. DNA of the CDR3: TGTGCCAGCTCACGTTCGACGGGTTGGGCCTACGAGCAGTACTTC.

The V and J genes are TRBV28 and TRBJ2-1; possible D gene TRBD2, 5 bases. Germline V gene sequence: CDR1 MDHEN, CDR2 SYDVKM. The CDR3 is 15 residues long. The V and J ends lost 5 bases and 1 base respectively, with 12 bases between them. The CDR3 coding sequence is TGTGCCAGCAGTCCTCGTTCGGGGTCCTACAATGAGCAGTTCTTC. This sequence encodes CASSPRSGSYNEQFF.

V and J are TRBV9 and TRBJ2-7, with D unresolved. V was trimmed by 0 bases and J by 4 bases, leaving 14 bases between them. CDR1 is SGDLS, CDR2 YYNGEE, per germline. The CDR3 consists of 15 residues. CDR3 nucleotide sequence: TGTGCCAGCAGCGTAGTTCCCGACCCGCGGTACGAGCAGTACTTC. Translated: CASSVVPDPRYEQYF. Full variable domain (remainder filled in from reference TRBV9 and TRBJ2-7): DSGVTQTPKHLITATGQRVTLRCSPRSGDLSVYWYQQSLDQGLQFLIQYYNGEERAKGNILERFSAQQFPDLHSELNLSSLELGDSALYFCASSVVPDPRYEQYFGPGTRLTVT.

The rearrangement links TRBV14 to TRBJ2-3; 11 bases fit TRBD2. CDR3 length: 15 residues. V shed 1 base, J shed 5 bases, and the junction held 2 bases outside the gene matches. Germline V lookup: CDR1 SGHDN, CDR2 FVKESK. The CDR3 DNA follows: TGTGCCAGCAGCCAAGTAGCGGGAGGGGGAGATACGCAGTATTTT. As protein: CASSQVAGGGDTQYF. Based on the CDR3 plus reference TRBV14 and TRBJ2-3, the full variable domain is EAGVTQFPSHSVIEKGQTVTLRCDPISGHDNLYWYRRVMGKEIKFLLHFVKESKQDESGMPNNRFLAERTGGTYSTLKVQPAELEDSGVYFCASSQVAGGGDTQYFGPGTRLTVL.

The CDR3 DNA reads TGTGCCAGCAGCTTAAGCAGGGGGAGCAATCAGCCCCAGCATTTT. This encodes CASSLSRGSNQPQHF. This chain joins TRBV7-2 and TRBJ1-5, with TRBD1 identical over 7 bases. Germline CDR1 and CDR2: SGHTA and FQGNSA. The CDR3 extends over 15 amino acids. V lost 2 bases and J lost 1; bases outside the gene matches: 2. Full variable domain (rest looked up from reference TRBV7-2 and TRBJ1-5): GAGVSQSPSNKVTEKGKDVELRCDPISGHTALYWYRQSLGQGLEFLIYFQGNSAPDKSGLPSDRFSAERTGGSVSTLTIQRTQQEDSAVYLCASSLSRGSNQPQHFGDGTRLSIL.

The V and J genes are TRBV10-3 and TRBJ2-7; TRBD2 matches 7 bases. CDR3 length: 15 amino acids. The V segment lost 4 bases and the J segment 2 bases; nucleotides outside the gene matches: 8. The germline V gene encodes CDR1 ENHRY and CDR2 SYGVKD. CDR3 protein: CAISGLLAETYEQYF. The CDR3, as DNA: TGTGCCATCAGTGGGCTGCTAGCGGAAACCTACGAGCAGTACTTC.